Sequencing of this T cell receptor beta chain was carried out in a study of T cell repertoires in cytomegalovirus infection. Study-level background: From public TCR beta signatures came an indication of both CMV infection and matching HLA type. Whole-study results and caveats: Individuals carrying CMV plus the relevant HLA were identified by cumulative frequency of public TCR beta families. CMV-specific TCR beta clonotypes restricted by HLA-C were the ones dominating the ex vivo response.

This clonotype came up many times. Its specificity is unknown. TCRdb processed the reads anew with MiXCR; each CDR3 protein has one entry. Here the sample spans fewer than 300,000 distinct CDR3 sequences, more than 20% being singletons. This CDR3 has 13 amino acids. The ends lost 5 bases at V and 8 bases at J; junction bases unmatched: 6. Germline CDR1 is SNHLY and CDR2 is FYNNEI. Material: PBMCs. The chain joins TRBV2 to TRBJ2-4, with 7 bases lining up with TRBD1. This TCR was recovered from a human donor in good health (CMV status not recorded). Some clones in this sample may be carry-over from other donors' samples. The DNA of the CDR3 is TGTGCCAGCAGTCTACAGGGGATTGACATTCAGTACTTC. Amino acid sequence: CASSLQGIDIQYF.